The text below deals with one T cell receptor beta chain. The sample originates from a study of CD8 T cells in Susac syndrome. The CDR3 sequence is 15 residues long. V was shortened by 5 bases and J by 2 bases, with 15 bases between the two germline ends. Germline CDR1 reads LNHDA; CDR2 reads SQIVND (reference sequence). After extraction with the RNeasy kit, about 0.5 to 1 ug of the RNA was reverse transcribed using random hexamers. The TCR beta CDR3 was amplified by immunoSEQ multiplex PCR across 54 Vbeta, 13 Jbeta. MiXCR was run by TCRdb on the immunoSEQ multiplex PCR reads, yielding one entry per CDR3 protein. The sample has about 300,000 distinct CDR3 sequences; about 91% are singletons.

This chain connects TRBV19 to TRBJ1-1; D is perhaps TRBD1 (6 bases). The TCR originated in a human donor with multiple sclerosis. Sequencing input: CD4+ T cells from PBMCs. The CDR3 sequence is CASSGTRGVNTEAFF. In nucleotides, the CDR3 is TGTGCCAGTAGTGGAACCAGGGGAGTCAACACTGAAGCTTTCTTT.